These 27 T cell receptor beta chains originate from one sample sequenced in a study of blood T cell repertoires in COVID-19 (dated by TCRdb to between 2020 and 2021). Library preparation employed the immunoSEQ multiplex PCR assay. Drawn from immuneACCESS, this table holds only the in-frame rearrangements with V and J called that TCRdb kept. Clones are partly lost; checked studies trace under half to an unresolved V gene and leave the rest unexplained. The sample profile shows approximately 220,000 clones; 75% to 90% of them were found once. Less than 4.5% of the sample goes to the ten largest clones. The sequenced sample consisted of PBMCs or T cells enriched from blood (not recorded which). The source of these receptors is a woman aged 40 to 50 with acute COVID-19.

This chain uses TRBV9 with TRBJ1-3; D is possibly TRBD1 (5 bases). The CDR3 loop spans 14 amino acids. The germline CDR1 and CDR2 sequences are SGDLS and YYNGEE. Trimming shortened V by 6 bases and J by 0 bases, and 10 bases separated the two germline ends. The CDR3 spells CASNPGASGNTIYF. CDR3 sequence (DNA): TGTGCCAGCAACCCTGGGGCCTCTGGAAACACCATATATTTT.

The chain carries TRBV11-2 and TRBJ2-3; TRBD2 matches 8 bases. The CDR3 is 18 amino acids. V shed 6 bases and J 5 bases; nucleotides not matched to a gene: 19. Germline CDR1 SGHAT, CDR2 FQNNGV. CDR3 in amino acids: CASSSFRGGRWQVDTQYF. In DNA, the CDR3 is TGTGCCAGCAGTTCCTTTCGGGGGGGCCGTTGGCAGGTAGATACGCAGTATTTT.

This clone was counted ten times or more. The chain links TRBV7-9 to TRBJ1-3; D gene ambiguous. Germline V gives CDR1 SEHNR, CDR2 FQNEAQ (reference sequence). Trimming stripped 5 bases from V and 0 bases from J, with 5 bases between. CDR3 length: 13 amino acids. The CDR3 region has the DNA TGTGCCAGCAGCCCGTCCTCTGGAAACACCATATATTTT. Encoded protein: CASSPSSGNTIYF.

V gene TRBV27 combines with J gene TRBJ1-1, with 10 bases matching TRBD1. J gave up 2 bases and V 7 bases, and 13 bases lay outside the gene matches. Germline V lookup: CDR1 MNHEY, CDR2 SMNVEV (reference sequence). The CDR3 extends over 17 amino acids. CDR3: CASIRPGQGPLNTEAFF. The DNA for the CDR3 is TGTGCCAGCATAAGACCGGGACAGGGGCCCCTTAACACTGAAGCTTTCTTT.

J is TRBJ1-1 and V is TRBV5-1; 10 bases agree with TRBD1. V was clipped by 4 bases and J by 7 bases; unmatched bases: 7. Germline V CDR1 and CDR2: SGHRS, YFSETQ. This CDR3 region has 14 residues. DNA for the CDR3: TGCGCCAGCAGCCAGGACAGGGGGTATGGTGAAGCTTTCTTT. Translated: CASSQDRGYGEAFF.

This clone is deemed medium-sized. The chain links TRBV19 to TRBJ2-3; 10 bases line up with TRBD1. Losses at the gene ends were 3 bases for V and 4 bases for J; bases not matched to a gene: 7. This CDR3 has 16 amino acids. Germline loops: CDR1 LNHDA, CDR2 SQIVND (reference sequence). The CDR3 sequence: CASSMEWTGGADTQYF. The CDR3 DNA sequence: TGTGCCAGTAGTATGGAGTGGACAGGGGGAGCAGATACGCAGTATTTT.

This chain connects TRBV12-5 to TRBJ2-2; D unresolved. V was cut by 1 base and J by 0 bases, with 6 bases left in between. CDR3 length equals 15 residues. Germline values: CDR1 LGHNT, CDR2 FRNRAP. In DNA, the CDR3 is TGTGCTAGTGGTTTGGGACAAGCGAACACCGGGGAGCTGTTTTTT. This translates into CASGLGQANTGELFF.

The gene calls are TRBV12-3 or TRBV12-4 and TRBJ1-1, with a weak D call TRBD1 (5 bases). The V gene lost 7 bases and the J gene lost 4 bases, with 10 bases spanning the gap. CDR3 length: 12 amino acids. CDR3 coding DNA: TGTGCCAGCAATCGGGGGGTCACTGAAGCTTTCTTT. Its translation is CASNRGVTEAFF.

The chain joins TRBV7-2 to TRBJ1-3, with D hard to call. Germline assignment: CDR1 SGHTA and CDR2 FQGNSA. CDR3 length equals 16 residues. V dropped 2 bases and J dropped 0 bases, with 11 bases sitting between them. DNA for the CDR3: TGTGCCAGCAGCTTAAGCTCACCCTACTCTGGAAACACCATATATTTT. The encoded protein is CASSLSSPYSGNTIYF.

The rearrangement joins TRBV5-5 to TRBJ2-6; 8 bases agree with TRBD1. Germline V lookup: CDR1 SGHKS, CDR2 YYEKEE (reference sequence). This CDR3 is 16 amino acids long. V dropped 6 bases and J dropped 2; count of bases not matched to a gene: 7. This chain's CDR3 is CASTYQGAAGANVLTF. CDR3 coding DNA: TGTGCCAGCACCTACCAGGGGGCAGCTGGGGCCAACGTCCTGACTTTC.

J is TRBJ1-2 and V is TRBV12-3 or TRBV12-4, with D unclear. This CDR3 comprises 13 residues. The V gene lost 3 bases and the J gene lost 4 bases, with 9 bases spanning the gap. The CDR3 here is CASSFGQVYGYTF. As DNA, the CDR3 is TGTGCCAGCAGTTTTGGCCAAGTCTATGGCTACACCTTC.

In this sample, this clone turned up once. The chain combines TRBV27 with TRBJ1-3; possibly TRBD1 for D (6 bases). Looked up from germline, CDR1 is MNHEY and CDR2 is SMNVEV (reference sequence). The CDR3 runs to 15 residues. V lost 4 bases and J lost 9, with 19 bases in between. The CDR3 protein is CASSSSGASGGTIYF. In nucleotides, the CDR3 is TGTGCCAGCAGTTCCTCGGGGGCTTCGGGGGGCACCATATATTTT.

V and J are TRBV3-1 (or the pseudogene TRBV3-2) and TRBJ1-2; no definite D call. The CDR3 spans 17 residues. Trimming left V 3 bases short and J 3 bases short, with 20 bases between. The germline CDR1 and CDR2 sequences are LGHDT and YNNKEL (reference sequence). CDR3 sequence (DNA): TGTGCCAGCAGCCATTTTCTTCAGAGGGTATCGGACTATGGCTACACCTTC. Translating gives CASSHFLQRVSDYGYTF.

J is TRBJ2-7 and V is TRBV2, with D possibly matching TRBD2 (6 bases). The CDR3 has 13 residues. The germline V and J ends were trimmed by 5 bases and 2 bases, with 10 bases remaining between them. Germline V gives CDR1 SNHLY, CDR2 FYNNEI. CDR3 loop: CASSFGRTYEQYV. The CDR3 DNA is TGTGCCAGCAGTTTTGGGAGGACCTACGAGCAGTACGTC.

The V and J genes are TRBV4-3 and TRBJ1-3; no clear D. Trimming took 3 bases from V and 1 from J, leaving 10 bases between them. The CDR3 is 15 amino acids. Germline V CDR1 and CDR2: LGHNA, YSLEER. The chain's CDR3 is CASSQRTGSGNTIYF. CDR3 nucleotide sequence: TGCGCCAGCAGCCAGAGAACCGGGTCTGGAAACACCATATATTTT.

The rearrangement joins TRBV6-5 to TRBJ2-7, with D tentatively TRBD2 (5 bases). This CDR3 region has 13 residues. V was pared by 4 bases and J by 0 bases, with 7 bases between. Germline V lookup: CDR1 MNHEY, CDR2 SVGAGI. The CDR3 reads CASSWGASYEQYV. In DNA form, the CDR3 reads TGTGCCAGCAGTTGGGGAGCCTCCTACGAGCAGTACGTC.

The chain combines TRBV27 with TRBJ2-2; TRBD1 might be the D (6 bases). CDR3 length: 16 amino acids. CDR1 and CDR2 (germline): MNHEY, SMNVEV (reference sequence). V lost 1 base, J lost 0 bases, and 9 bases lay in between. CDR3: CASSLWGLPNTGELFF. As DNA, the CDR3 is TGTGCCAGCAGTTTATGGGGGCTCCCGAACACCGGGGAGCTGTTTTTT.

The chain recombines TRBV9 with TRBJ1-5, with 8 bases matching TRBD1. Trimming removed 4 bases from V and 4 bases from J; junction bases left unmatched: 7. Per germline, CDR1 SGDLS and CDR2 YYNGEE. The CDR3 is 15 residues long. This chain's CDR3 is CASSPNRGMNQPQHF. The CDR3 DNA reads as TGTGCCAGCAGCCCCAACAGGGGGATGAATCAGCCCCAGCATTTT.

This clone came up once. This chain links TRBV6-5 with TRBJ2-1; 7 positions agree with TRBD2. Germline V gives CDR1 MNHEY, CDR2 SVGAGI. This CDR3 spans 14 amino acids. V gave up 3 bases and J gave up 8 bases; unmatched junction bases: 7. Here the CDR3 reads CASSYSGRADEQFF. The CDR3 region has the DNA TGTGCCAGCAGTTATAGCGGGCGGGCGGATGAGCAGTTCTTC.

This rearrangement joins TRBV7-2 to TRBJ1-2; TRBD1 might be the D (5 bases). The CDR3 length is 15 residues. Trimming shortened V by 5 bases and J by 8 bases, and 21 bases separated the two germline ends. CDR1 SGHTA and CDR2 FQGNSA come from the germline V gene. Written as DNA, the CDR3 is TGTGCCAGCAGCCCGCAACGGGGGGGGTTGTACGGCTACACCTTC. It translates to CASSPQRGGLYGYTF.

The chain employs TRBV12-3 or TRBV12-4 and TRBJ1-1; D remains unclear. This CDR3 region has 13 residues. V lost 1 base and J lost 1, with 4 bases in between. Here the CDR3 reads CASSLGGNTEAFF. For the CDR3, the DNA is TGTGCCAGCAGTTTAGGAGGGAACACTGAAGCTTTCTTT.

This clone came up a few times. V gene TRBV27 combines with J gene TRBJ1-1; D is uncertain. V lost 5 bases and J 3 bases, leaving 19 bases between the germline ends. This CDR3 spans 16 amino acids. Germline lookup yields CDR1 MNHEY and CDR2 SMNVEV (reference sequence). The CDR3 sequence: CASSPRLRNRDTEAFF. In DNA form, the CDR3 reads TGTGCCAGCAGTCCTCGATTAAGGAACAGAGACACTGAAGCTTTCTTT.

V is TRBV6-6 and J is TRBJ2-7; TRBD2 aligns across 11 bases. V lost 0 bases to trimming and J lost 3 bases; unmatched junction nucleotides: 1. The CDR3 has 15 residues. Germline assignment: CDR1 MNHNY and CDR2 SVGAGI (reference sequence). In DNA, the CDR3 is TGTGCCAGCAGTTACTCAGGACTAGCGGGCTACGAGCAGTACGTC. Translated, it gives CASSYSGLAGYEQYV.

The CDR3 region is CASSDQGATGNTIYF. As DNA, the CDR3 is TGTGCCAGCAGTGATCAGGGGGCTACTGGAAACACCATATATTTT. The chain uses TRBV2 and TRBJ1-3, with 8 bases matching TRBD1. V gave up 3 bases and J gave up 2 bases; unmatched junction bases: 3. This CDR3 contains 15 residues. CDR1 is SNHLY and CDR2 is FYNNEI in the germline V gene.

J is TRBJ2-7 and V is TRBV7-9; 8 nucleotides line up with TRBD2. The CDR3 consists of 12 residues. V lost 8 bases and J lost 6; bases outside the gene matches: 6. CDR1 SEHNR and CDR2 FQNEAQ come from the germline V gene (reference sequence). CDR3 DNA sequence: TGTGCCAGCCGGGAGGGACGAGGCGAGCAGTACGTC. Its protein product is CASREGRGEQYV.

The chain couples TRBV18 to TRBJ1-3; weak D call: TRBD1 (6 bases). The germline V and J ends were trimmed by 7 bases and 0 bases, with 13 bases remaining between them. Looked up from germline, CDR1 is KGHSH and CDR2 is LQKENI. There are 15 residues in the CDR3. This CDR3 reads CASFRQADSGNTIYF. The CDR3 DNA sequence: TGTGCCAGCTTTAGACAGGCGGACTCTGGAAACACCATATATTTT. Full variable domain (outside the CDR3, taken from reference TRBV18 and TRBJ1-3): NAGVMQNPRHLVRRRGQEARLRCSPMKGHSHVYWYRQLPEEGLKFMVYLQKENIIDESGMPKERFSAEFPKEGPSILRIQQVVRGDSAAYFCASFRQADSGNTIYFGEGSWLTVV.

The chain uses TRBV27 and TRBJ2-1; a weak D match, TRBD2 (5 bases). The CDR3 consists of 16 residues. Trimming left V 6 bases short and J 5 bases short, with 20 bases between. Looked up from germline, CDR1 is MNHEY and CDR2 is SMNVEV (reference sequence). The CDR3 DNA sequence: TGTGCCAGCAGGAGACGTGAGGGAACCATAGACAATGAGCAGTTCTTC. Protein: CASRRREGTIDNEQFF.